These 21 T cell receptor beta chains were sequenced from one sample in a study of cytomegalovirus exposure and HLA in healthy donors. The PCR employed 60 Vbeta primers together with 13 Jbeta primers. TCRdb's table, derived via immunoSEQ multiplex PCR, lists solely in-frame clones and lacks some. The data hold 89,000 or so clones, with more than 70% observed a single time. The specimen was PBMCs. The source of these receptors is a man aged 18 to 30 in good health and CMV-seropositive.

This clone was seen ten or more times. The V gene is TRBV27, the J gene TRBJ2-1; unclear D gene. The V gene lost 0 bases and the J gene lost 6 bases, with 6 bases spanning the gap. This CDR3 is 13 amino acids long. Germline CDR1 is MNHEY and CDR2 is SMNVEV (reference sequence). CDR3 sequence (DNA): TGTGCCAGCAGTTTATCTTACTTCAATGAGCAGTTCTTC. Its protein product is CASSLSYFNEQFF.

This clone was counted a few times. This chain uses TRBV19 with TRBJ2-3; the D gene is possibly TRBD1 (5 bases). Trimming left V 5 bases short and J 5 bases short, with 11 bases between. The length of the CDR3 is 13 residues. Germline V CDR1 and CDR2: LNHDA, SQIVND (reference sequence). The CDR3, as DNA: TGTGCCAGTAGTCCCACTCAGGGAGATACGCAGTATTTT. Translated: CASSPTQGDTQYF.

The chain is built from TRBV27 and TRBJ2-3; 7 bases are shared with TRBD2. CDR1 and CDR2 (germline): MNHEY, SMNVEV (reference sequence). Trimming at V came to 5 bases and at J to 2 bases, leaving 19 bases not matched to a gene. The CDR3 totals 19 residues. The chain's CDR3 is CASSPRGLVTTGYTDTQYF. The CDR3 DNA follows: TGTGCCAGCAGTCCCCGAGGACTAGTCACTACGGGCTACACAGATACGCAGTATTTT.

As DNA, the CDR3 is TGTGCCAGCAGCCAATTCGCGGACAGTAATTCACCCCTCCACTTT. Amino acid sequence: CASSQFADSNSPLHF. This chain links TRBV14 with TRBJ1-6; D may be TRBD1 (6 bases). The ends were cut back, 2 bases at V and 6 bases at J, with 11 bases in the middle. The CDR3 contains 15 residues. The V gene's germline CDR1 is SGHDN and CDR2 FVKESK.

The J gene is TRBJ1-1, the V gene TRBV9; D uncertain. Germline loops: CDR1 SGDLS, CDR2 YYNGEE. The CDR3 length is 16 residues. Trimming left V 0 bases short and J 0 bases short, with 12 bases between. CDR3: CASSVAQSGMNTEAFF. CDR3 nucleotide sequence: TGTGCCAGCAGCGTAGCTCAATCCGGGATGAACACTGAAGCTTTCTTT.

The chain uses TRBV19 and TRBJ2-5; 12 bases are shared with TRBD2. The CDR3 runs 16 residues. The V gene's germline CDR1 is LNHDA and CDR2 SQIVND (reference sequence). With V trimmed by 5 bases and J by 4 bases, 8 bases remained unmatched. The CDR3 sequence: CASSSQTSGGRETQYF. DNA of the CDR3: TGTGCCAGTAGTTCCCAGACTAGCGGGGGCCGAGAGACCCAGTACTTC. The entire variable domain, with the rest obtained from reference TRBV19 and TRBJ2-5, is as follows: DGGITQSPKYLFRKEGQNVTLSCEQNLNHDAMYWYRQDPGQGLRLIYYSQIVNDFQKGDIAEGYSVSREKKESFPLTVTSAQKNPTAFYLCASSSQTSGGRETQYFGPGTRLLVL.

The chain carries TRBV29-1 and TRBJ2-1; 12 bases line up with TRBD2. V lost 3 bases and J lost 0; bases outside the gene matches: 12. The germline gives CDR1 SQVTM, CDR2 ANQGSEA. The CDR3 has 19 residues. CDR3 bases: TGCAGCGTTGAGTTTCTTGGGCTAGCGGGGGGGAGCTCCTACAATGAGCAGTTCTTC. Amino acids: CSVEFLGLAGGSSYNEQFF.

The chain employs TRBV27 and TRBJ2-3, with TRBD1 matching 8 bases. The CDR3 consists of 17 residues. After removal of 2 bases from V and 1 base from J, the junction contained 8 bases not matched to a gene. Germline lookup yields CDR1 MNHEY and CDR2 SMNVEV (reference sequence). The CDR3 is CASSLGQGAYGTDTQYF. Written as DNA, the CDR3 is TGTGCCAGCAGTTTAGGTCAGGGGGCCTATGGCACAGATACGCAGTATTTT.

The genes are TRBV5-1 and TRBJ1-4; 9 bases agree with TRBD1. Germline lookup yields CDR1 SGHRS and CDR2 YFSETQ. After removal of 3 bases from V and 5 bases from J, the junction contained 2 bases not matched to a gene. The CDR3 contains 14 residues. The CDR3, as DNA: TGCGCCAGCAGCTACGGACAGGGGAATGAAAAACTGTTTTTT. Protein sequence: CASSYGQGNEKLFF.

The rearrangement uses TRBV7-9 and TRBJ2-5; weak D call: TRBD2 (6 bases). Germline CDR1 SEHNR, CDR2 FQNEAQ (reference sequence). Trimming stripped 6 bases from V and 5 bases from J, with 13 bases between. CDR3 size: 13 residues. CDR3 sequence reads: CASSNSGRETQYF. DNA for the CDR3: TGTGCCAGCAGTAATAGCGGAAGGGAGACCCAGTACTTC.

The CDR3 spells CASRPNIGEGYEQYF. CDR3 nucleotide sequence: TGTGCCAGCAGGCCAAACATCGGGGAGGGTTACGAGCAGTACTTC. The chain carries TRBV28 and TRBJ2-7, with TRBD2 matching over 7 bases. The ends lost 6 bases at V and 4 bases at J; junction bases unmatched: 12. Per the germline V gene, CDR1 is MDHEN and CDR2 is SYDVKM. CDR3 length: 15 residues.

This chain joins TRBV27 and TRBJ1-2; D unclear. Germline CDR1 reads MNHEY; CDR2 reads SMNVEV (reference sequence). The V end was cut by 5 bases, the J end by 7 bases, with 8 bases between. The CDR3 covers 11 residues. DNA of the CDR3: TGTGCCAGCAGTGAGGGTTTTGGCTACACCTTC. Its protein is CASSEGFGYTF.

The chain has TRBV9 and TRBJ1-2; TRBD1 aligns across 9 bases. V lost 3 bases to trimming and J lost 8 bases; unmatched junction nucleotides: 8. The CDR3 is 14 residues long. Germline lookup yields CDR1 SGDLS and CDR2 YYNGEE. CDR3: CASSGRTGEGGYTF. The CDR3 bases are TGTGCCAGCAGCGGAAGGACAGGGGAGGGCGGCTACACCTTC.

The V call is TRBV5-1, the J call TRBJ2-5; D not resolved. Germline loops: CDR1 SGHRS, CDR2 YFSETQ. The length of the CDR3 is 12 residues. The V end was cut by 7 bases, the J end by 4 bases, with 11 bases between. Here the CDR3 reads CASRGSAETQYF. CDR3 nucleotides: TGCGCCAGCCGCGGCAGTGCAGAGACCCAGTACTTC.

In DNA, the CDR3 is TGTGCCAGCAGCCGACGGGCTGAAGCTTTCTTT. Translated, it gives CASSRRAEAFF. The V and J genes are TRBV7-9 and TRBJ1-1; D is uncertain. The CDR3 spans 11 residues. With 5 bases removed from V and 6 bases from J, the gap between germline ends came to 7 bases. Germline CDR1 SEHNR, CDR2 FQNEAQ (reference sequence).

The V and J genes are TRBV7-8 and TRBJ2-3; D might be TRBD2 (5 bases). CDR1 is SGHVS and CDR2 is FQNEAQ in the germline V gene. The CDR3 is 14 residues long. Trimming pared 4 bases from V and 9 bases from J, leaving 17 bases between. The CDR3 coding sequence is TGTGCCAGCAGCTCCACGAGTCAGCGAGGGACGCAGTATTTT. Residues: CASSSTSQRGTQYF.

The chain couples TRBV5-1 to TRBJ2-5, with TRBD2 matching over 8 bases. The CDR3 contains 14 residues. Germline CDR1 and CDR2: SGHRS and YFSETQ. Germline trimming cut 9 bases from V and 1 base from J; bases unmatched to any gene: 8. The CDR3 bases are TGCGCCACCACGGATGGACTAGCCCAAGAGACCCAGTACTTC. As protein: CATTDGLAQETQYF.

The gene calls are TRBV10-2 and TRBJ2-3; 8 nucleotides line up with TRBD2. With V trimmed by 7 bases and J by 1 base, 4 bases remained unmatched. The germline CDR1 and CDR2 sequences are WSHSY and SAAADI. The CDR3 loop spans 14 amino acids. The CDR3 loop is CASMWGLGTDTQYF. CDR3 nucleotides: TGCGCCAGCATGTGGGGACTAGGCACAGATACGCAGTATTTT.

In its sample, this clone was seen a few times. This rearrangement joins TRBV5-1 to TRBJ1-6, with D tentatively TRBD1 (5 bases). V was pared by 0 bases and J by 5 bases, with 12 bases between. Germline values: CDR1 SGHRS, CDR2 YFSETQ. The CDR3 consists of 16 residues. DNA of the CDR3: TGCGCCAGCAGCTTGGCAGGGCCCGAAAATAATTCACCCCTCCACTTT. Its translation: CASSLAGPENNSPLHF.

The gene calls are TRBV4-1 and TRBJ2-4, with D possibly being TRBD1 (5 bases). V was shortened by 4 bases and J by 3 bases, with 13 bases between the two germline ends. The CDR3 totals 15 residues. Germline CDR1 and CDR2: MGHRA and YSYEKL. CDR3 coding DNA: TGCGCCAGCAGCCCACAAGACAGTGACAAAAACATTCAGTACTTC. Translating gives CASSPQDSDKNIQYF.

The CDR3 bases are TGTGCCAGCAGCGTAGGAGGAAGCTCCTACGAGCAGTACTTC. This sequence encodes CASSVGGSSYEQYF. The gene calls are TRBV9 and TRBJ2-7; no definite D call. Germline V lookup: CDR1 SGDLS, CDR2 YYNGEE. V was trimmed by 0 bases and J by 0 bases, leaving 7 bases between them. The CDR3 consists of 14 residues.